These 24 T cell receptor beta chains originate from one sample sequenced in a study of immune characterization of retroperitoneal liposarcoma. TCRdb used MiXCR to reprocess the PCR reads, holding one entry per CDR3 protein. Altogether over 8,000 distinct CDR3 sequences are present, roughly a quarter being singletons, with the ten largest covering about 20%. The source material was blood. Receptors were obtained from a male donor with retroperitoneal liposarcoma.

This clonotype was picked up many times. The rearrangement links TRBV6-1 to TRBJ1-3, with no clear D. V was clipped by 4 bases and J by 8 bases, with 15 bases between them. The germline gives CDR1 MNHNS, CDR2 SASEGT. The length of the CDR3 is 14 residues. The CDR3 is CASSASGSAYTIYF. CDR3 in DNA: TGTGCCAGCAGTGCGTCGGGGTCAGCGTACACCATATATTTT.

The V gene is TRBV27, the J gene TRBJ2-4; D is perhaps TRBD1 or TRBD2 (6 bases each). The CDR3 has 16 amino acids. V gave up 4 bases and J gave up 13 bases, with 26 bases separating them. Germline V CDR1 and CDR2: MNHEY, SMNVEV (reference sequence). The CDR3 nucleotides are TGTGCCAGCAGTTCTTTGGGGGGCGAAGGGAGGAATGAGCAGTACTTC. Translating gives CASSSLGGEGRNEQYF.

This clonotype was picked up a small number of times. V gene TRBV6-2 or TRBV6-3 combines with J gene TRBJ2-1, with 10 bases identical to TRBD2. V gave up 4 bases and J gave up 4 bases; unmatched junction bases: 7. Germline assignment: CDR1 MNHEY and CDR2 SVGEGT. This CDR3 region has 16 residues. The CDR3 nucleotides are TGTGCCAGCAGTTCCGGGACTAGCGAGCTATACAATGAGCAGTTCTTC. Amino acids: CASSSGTSELYNEQFF.

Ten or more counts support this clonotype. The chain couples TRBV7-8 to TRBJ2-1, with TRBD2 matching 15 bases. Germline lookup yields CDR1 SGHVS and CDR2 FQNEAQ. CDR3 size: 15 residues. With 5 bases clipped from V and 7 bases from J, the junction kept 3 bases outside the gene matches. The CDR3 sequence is CASSLGTSGRNEQFF. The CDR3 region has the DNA TGTGCCAGCAGCCTCGGGACTAGCGGGAGGAATGAGCAGTTCTTC.

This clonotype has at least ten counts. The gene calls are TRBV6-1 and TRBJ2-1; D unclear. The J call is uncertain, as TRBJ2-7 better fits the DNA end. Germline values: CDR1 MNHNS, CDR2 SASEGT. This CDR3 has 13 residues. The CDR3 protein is CASSDARFYEQYV. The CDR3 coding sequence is TGTGCCAGCAGTGATGCCAGGTTCTACGAGCAGTACGTC.

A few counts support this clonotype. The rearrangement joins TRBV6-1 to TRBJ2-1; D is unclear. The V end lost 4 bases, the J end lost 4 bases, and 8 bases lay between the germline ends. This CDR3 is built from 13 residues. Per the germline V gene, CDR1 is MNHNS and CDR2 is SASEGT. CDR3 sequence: CASSAHVYNEQFF. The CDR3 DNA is TGTGCCAGCAGTGCTCACGTTTACAATGAGCAGTTCTTC.

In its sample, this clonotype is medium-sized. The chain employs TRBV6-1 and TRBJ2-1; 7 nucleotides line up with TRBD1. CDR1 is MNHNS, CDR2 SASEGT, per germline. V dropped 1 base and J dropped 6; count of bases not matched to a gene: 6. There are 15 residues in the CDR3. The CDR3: CASSEEGNRGNEQFF. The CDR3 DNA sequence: TGTGCCAGCAGTGAAGAGGGAAACAGGGGCAATGAGCAGTTCTTC.

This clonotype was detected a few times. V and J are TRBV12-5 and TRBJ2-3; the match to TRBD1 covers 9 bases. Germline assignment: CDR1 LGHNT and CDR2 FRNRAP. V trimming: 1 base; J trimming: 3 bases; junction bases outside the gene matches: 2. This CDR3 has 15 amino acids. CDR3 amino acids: CASGLAGQGTDTQYF. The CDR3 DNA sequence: TGTGCTAGTGGTTTGGCTGGACAGGGGACAGATACGCAGTATTTT.

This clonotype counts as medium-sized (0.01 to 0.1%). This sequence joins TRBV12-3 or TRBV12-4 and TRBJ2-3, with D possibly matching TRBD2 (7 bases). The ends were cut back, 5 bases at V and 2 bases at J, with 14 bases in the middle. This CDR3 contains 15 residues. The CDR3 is CASSQGGENTDTQYF. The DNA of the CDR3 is TGTGCCAGCAGTCAAGGGGGGGAGAACACAGATACGCAGTATTTT.

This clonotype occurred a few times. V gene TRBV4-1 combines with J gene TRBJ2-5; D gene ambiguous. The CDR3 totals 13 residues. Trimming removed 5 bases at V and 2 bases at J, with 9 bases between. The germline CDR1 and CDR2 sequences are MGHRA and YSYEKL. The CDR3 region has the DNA TGCGCCAGCAGCAAGGGTATACAAGAGACCCAGTACTTC. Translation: CASSKGIQETQYF.

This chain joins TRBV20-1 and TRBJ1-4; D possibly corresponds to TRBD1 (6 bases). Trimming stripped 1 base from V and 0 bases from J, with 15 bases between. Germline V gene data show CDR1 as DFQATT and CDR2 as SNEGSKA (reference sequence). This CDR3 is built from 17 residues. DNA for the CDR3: TGCAGTGCTAGAGGCGGGGGGGCCCAAGCAACTAATGAAAAACTGTTTTTT. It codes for CSARGGGAQATNEKLFF.

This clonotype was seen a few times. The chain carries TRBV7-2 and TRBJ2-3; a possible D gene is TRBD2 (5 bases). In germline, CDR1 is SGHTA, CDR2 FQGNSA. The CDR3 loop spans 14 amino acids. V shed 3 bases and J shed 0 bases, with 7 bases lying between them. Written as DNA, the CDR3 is TGTGCCAGCAGCTTGAGCGGAAGCACAGATACGCAGTATTTT. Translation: CASSLSGSTDTQYF.

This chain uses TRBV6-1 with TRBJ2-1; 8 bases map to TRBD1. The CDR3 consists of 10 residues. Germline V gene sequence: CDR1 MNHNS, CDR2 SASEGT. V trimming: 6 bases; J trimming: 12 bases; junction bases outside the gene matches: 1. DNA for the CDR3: TGTGCCAGCAGCGACAGGGGGCAGTTCTTC. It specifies CASSDRGQFF.

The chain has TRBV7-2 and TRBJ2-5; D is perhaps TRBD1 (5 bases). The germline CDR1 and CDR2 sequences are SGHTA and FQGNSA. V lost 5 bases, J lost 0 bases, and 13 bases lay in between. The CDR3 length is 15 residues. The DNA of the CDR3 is TGTGCCAGCAGCCTCAGGGTGTCTCACCAAGAGACCCAGTACTTC. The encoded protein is CASSLRVSHQETQYF.

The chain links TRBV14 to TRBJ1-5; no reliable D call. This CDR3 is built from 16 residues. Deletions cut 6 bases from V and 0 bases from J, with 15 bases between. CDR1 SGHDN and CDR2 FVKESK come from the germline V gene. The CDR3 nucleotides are TGTGCCAGCAGTCCTTGGTCCGATTATAGCAATCAGCCCCAGCATTTT. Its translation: CASSPWSDYSNQPQHF.

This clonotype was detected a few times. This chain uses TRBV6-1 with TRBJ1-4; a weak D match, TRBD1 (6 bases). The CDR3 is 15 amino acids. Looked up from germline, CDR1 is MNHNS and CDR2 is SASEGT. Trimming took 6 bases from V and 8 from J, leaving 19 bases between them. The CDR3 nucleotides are TGTGCCAGCAGCGCCAGGGGAGGGCTAGGGGAAAAACTGTTTTTT. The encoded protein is CASSARGGLGEKLFF.

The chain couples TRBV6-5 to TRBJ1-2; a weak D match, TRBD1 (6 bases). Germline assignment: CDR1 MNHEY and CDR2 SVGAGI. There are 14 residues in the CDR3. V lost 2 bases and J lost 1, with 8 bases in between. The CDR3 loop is CASSYLQGNYGYTF. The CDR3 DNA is TGTGCCAGCAGTTACCTACAGGGTAACTATGGCTACACCTTC.

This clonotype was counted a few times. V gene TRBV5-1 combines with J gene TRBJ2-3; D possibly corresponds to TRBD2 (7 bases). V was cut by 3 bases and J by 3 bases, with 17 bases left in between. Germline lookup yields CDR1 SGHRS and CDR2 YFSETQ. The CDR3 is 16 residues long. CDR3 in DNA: TGCGCCAGCAGCTCAAGGTTGGGGGGGCCGACAGATACGCAGTATTTT. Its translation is CASSSRLGGPTDTQYF.

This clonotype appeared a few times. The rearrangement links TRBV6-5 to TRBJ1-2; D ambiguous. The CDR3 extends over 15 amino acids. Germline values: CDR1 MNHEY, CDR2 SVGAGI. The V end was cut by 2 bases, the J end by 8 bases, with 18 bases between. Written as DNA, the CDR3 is TGTGCCAGCAGTTACGGTGGACCCAACGCAAACGGCTACACCTTC. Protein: CASSYGGPNANGYTF.

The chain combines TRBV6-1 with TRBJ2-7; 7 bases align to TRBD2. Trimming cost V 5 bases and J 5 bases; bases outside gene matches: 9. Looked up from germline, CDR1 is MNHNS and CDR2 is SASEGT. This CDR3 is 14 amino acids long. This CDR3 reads CASSMSGETNEQYF. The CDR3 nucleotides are TGTGCCAGCAGTATGAGCGGGGAAACCAACGAGCAGTACTTC.

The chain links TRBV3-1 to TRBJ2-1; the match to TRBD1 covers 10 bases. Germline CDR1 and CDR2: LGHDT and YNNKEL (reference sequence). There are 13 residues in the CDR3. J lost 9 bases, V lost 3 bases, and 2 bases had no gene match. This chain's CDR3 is CASSQTGGGEQFF. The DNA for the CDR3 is TGTGCCAGCAGCCAGACAGGGGGCGGTGAGCAGTTCTTC.

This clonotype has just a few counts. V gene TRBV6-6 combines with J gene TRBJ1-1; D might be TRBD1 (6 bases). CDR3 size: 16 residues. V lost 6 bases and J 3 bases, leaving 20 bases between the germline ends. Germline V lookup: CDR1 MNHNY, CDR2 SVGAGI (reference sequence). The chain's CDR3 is CASRTLRGAKDTEAFF. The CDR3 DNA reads TGTGCCAGCAGAACCTTGAGGGGGGCTAAGGACACTGAAGCTTTCTTT.

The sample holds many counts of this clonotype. In DNA form, the CDR3 reads TGTGCCAGCACCCTGGAGCGGGGGTTTTACAATGAGCAGTTCTTC. It codes for CASTLERGFYNEQFF. The V and J genes are TRBV6-1 and TRBJ2-1; 8 bases agree with TRBD2. After removal of 7 bases from V and 4 bases from J, the junction contained 9 bases not matched to a gene. Germline assignment: CDR1 MNHNS and CDR2 SASEGT. CDR3 length: 15 amino acids.

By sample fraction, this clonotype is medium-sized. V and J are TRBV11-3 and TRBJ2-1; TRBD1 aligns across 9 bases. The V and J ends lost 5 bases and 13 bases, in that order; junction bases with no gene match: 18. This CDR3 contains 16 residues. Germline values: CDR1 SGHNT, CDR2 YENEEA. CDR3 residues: CASSLLGTGIQETQFF. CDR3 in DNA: TGTGCCAGCAGCCTTTTGGGGACAGGGATTCAAGAGACCCAGTTCTTC.